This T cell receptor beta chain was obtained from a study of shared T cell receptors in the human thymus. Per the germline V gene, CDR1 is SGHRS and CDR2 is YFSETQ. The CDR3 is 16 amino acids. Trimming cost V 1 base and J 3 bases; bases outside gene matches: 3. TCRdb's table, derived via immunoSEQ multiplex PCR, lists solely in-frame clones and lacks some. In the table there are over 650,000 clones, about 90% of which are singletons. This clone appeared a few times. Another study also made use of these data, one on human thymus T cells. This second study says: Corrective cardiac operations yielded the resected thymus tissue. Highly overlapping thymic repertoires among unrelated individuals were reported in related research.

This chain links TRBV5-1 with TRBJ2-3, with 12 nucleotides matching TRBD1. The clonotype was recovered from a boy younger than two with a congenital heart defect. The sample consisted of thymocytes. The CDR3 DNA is TGCGCCAGCAGCTTGAGGGACAGGGGGCGGACAGATACGCAGTATTTT. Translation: CASSLRDRGRTDTQYF.